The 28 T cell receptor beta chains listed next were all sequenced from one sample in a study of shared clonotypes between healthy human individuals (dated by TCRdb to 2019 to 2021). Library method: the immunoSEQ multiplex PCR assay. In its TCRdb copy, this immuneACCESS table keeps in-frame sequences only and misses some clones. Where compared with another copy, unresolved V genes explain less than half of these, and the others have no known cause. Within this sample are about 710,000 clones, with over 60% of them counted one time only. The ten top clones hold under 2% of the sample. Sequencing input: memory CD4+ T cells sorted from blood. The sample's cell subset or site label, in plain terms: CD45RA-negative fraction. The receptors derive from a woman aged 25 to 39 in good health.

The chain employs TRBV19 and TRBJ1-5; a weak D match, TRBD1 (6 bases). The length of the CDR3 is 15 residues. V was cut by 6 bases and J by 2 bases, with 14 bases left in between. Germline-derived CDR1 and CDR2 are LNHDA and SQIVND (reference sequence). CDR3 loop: CASSRGGAGNQPQHF. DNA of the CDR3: TGTGCCAGTAGCAGGGGAGGGGCCGGCAATCAGCCCCAGCATTTT.

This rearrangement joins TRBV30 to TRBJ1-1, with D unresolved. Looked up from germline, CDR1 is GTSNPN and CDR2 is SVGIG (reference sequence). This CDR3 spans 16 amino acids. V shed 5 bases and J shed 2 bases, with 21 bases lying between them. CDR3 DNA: TGTGCCTGGGCCCCTAGGAGTTGGGCGCAAAACACTGAAGCTTTCTTT. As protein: CAWAPRSWAQNTEAFF.

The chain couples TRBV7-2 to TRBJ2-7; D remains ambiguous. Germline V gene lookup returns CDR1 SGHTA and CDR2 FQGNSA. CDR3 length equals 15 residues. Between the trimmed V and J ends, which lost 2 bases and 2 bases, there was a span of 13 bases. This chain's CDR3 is CASSLSLGQTYEQYF. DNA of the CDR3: TGTGCCAGCAGCTTAAGTCTCGGGCAGACCTACGAGCAGTACTTC.

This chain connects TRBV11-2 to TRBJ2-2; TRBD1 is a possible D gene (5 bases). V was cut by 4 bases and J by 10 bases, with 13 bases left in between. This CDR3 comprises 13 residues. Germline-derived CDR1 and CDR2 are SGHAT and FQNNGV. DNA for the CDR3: TGTGCCAGCAGCTCGGTGGGGCAGTTGGAGCTGTTTTTT. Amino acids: CASSSVGQLELFF.

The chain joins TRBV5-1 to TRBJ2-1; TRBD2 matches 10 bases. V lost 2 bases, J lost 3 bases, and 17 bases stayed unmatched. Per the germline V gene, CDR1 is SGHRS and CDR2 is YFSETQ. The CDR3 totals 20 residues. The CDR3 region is CASSFPSGSDLSTDYNEQFF. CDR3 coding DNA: TGCGCCAGCAGCTTCCCTAGCGGGAGTGACCTATCTACCGACTACAATGAGCAGTTCTTC.

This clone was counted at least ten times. The CDR3 nucleotides read TGTGCCAGCTCACCGACCTACAGAGACAAGAACACCGGGGAGCTGTTTTTT. It encodes CASSPTYRDKNTGELFF. V is TRBV18 and J is TRBJ2-2; D is ambiguous. This CDR3 region has 17 residues. Trimming shortened V by 3 bases and J by 1 base, and 15 bases separated the two germline ends. Germline CDR1 KGHSH, CDR2 LQKENI.

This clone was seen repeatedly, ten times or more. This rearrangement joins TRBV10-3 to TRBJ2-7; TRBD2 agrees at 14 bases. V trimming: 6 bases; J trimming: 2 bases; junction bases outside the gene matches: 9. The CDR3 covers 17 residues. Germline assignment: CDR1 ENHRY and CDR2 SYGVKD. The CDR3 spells CAIRDSGTSGGTYEQYF. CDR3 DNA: TGTGCCATCAGAGATTCCGGGACTAGCGGGGGTACCTACGAGCAGTACTTC.

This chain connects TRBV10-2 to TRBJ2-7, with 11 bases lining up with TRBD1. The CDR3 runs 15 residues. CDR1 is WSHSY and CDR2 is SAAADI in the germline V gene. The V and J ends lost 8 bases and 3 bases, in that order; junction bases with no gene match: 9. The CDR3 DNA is TGCGCCAGCCGGGACAGGGGGTCTCTCTACTACGAGCAGTACTTC. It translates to CASRDRGSLYYEQYF.

The CDR3 here is CASSGASGSRETQYF. CDR3 DNA sequence: TGTGCCAGCAGTGGGGCTAGCGGGAGTAGAGAGACCCAGTACTTC. V and J are TRBV27 and TRBJ2-5, with 10 bases aligning to TRBD2. Germline trimming cut 5 bases from V and 4 bases from J; bases unmatched to any gene: 7. Germline values: CDR1 MNHEY, CDR2 SMNVEV (reference sequence). The CDR3 sequence is 15 residues long.

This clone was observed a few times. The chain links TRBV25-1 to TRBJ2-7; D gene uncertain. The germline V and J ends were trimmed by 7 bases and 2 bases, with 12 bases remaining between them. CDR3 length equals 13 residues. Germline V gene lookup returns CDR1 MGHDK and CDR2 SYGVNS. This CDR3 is CASMGPSTYEQYF. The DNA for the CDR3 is TGTGCCAGCATGGGTCCCTCGACCTACGAGCAGTACTTC.

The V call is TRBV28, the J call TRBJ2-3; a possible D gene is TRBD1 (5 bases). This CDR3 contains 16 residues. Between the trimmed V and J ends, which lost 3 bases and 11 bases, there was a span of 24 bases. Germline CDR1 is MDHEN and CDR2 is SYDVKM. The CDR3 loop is CASSFGYHRSGSWQYF. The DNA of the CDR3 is TGTGCCAGCAGTTTTGGCTACCACCGATCAGGGTCTTGGCAGTATTTT.

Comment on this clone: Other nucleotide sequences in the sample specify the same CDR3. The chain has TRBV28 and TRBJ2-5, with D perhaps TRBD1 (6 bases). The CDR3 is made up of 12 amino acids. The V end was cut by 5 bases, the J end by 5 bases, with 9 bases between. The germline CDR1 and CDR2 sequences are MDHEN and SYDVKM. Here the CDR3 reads CASSAGAETQYF. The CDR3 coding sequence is TGTGCCAGCAGTGCAGGGGCGGAGACCCAGTACTTC.

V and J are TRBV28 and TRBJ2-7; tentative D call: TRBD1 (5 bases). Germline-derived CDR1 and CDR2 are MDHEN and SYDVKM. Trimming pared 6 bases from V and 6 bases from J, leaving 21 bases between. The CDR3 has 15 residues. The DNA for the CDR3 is TGTGCCAGCAGCTTTTTTAGGGCCCACCAGGGCGAGCAGTACTTC. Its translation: CASSFFRAHQGEQYF.

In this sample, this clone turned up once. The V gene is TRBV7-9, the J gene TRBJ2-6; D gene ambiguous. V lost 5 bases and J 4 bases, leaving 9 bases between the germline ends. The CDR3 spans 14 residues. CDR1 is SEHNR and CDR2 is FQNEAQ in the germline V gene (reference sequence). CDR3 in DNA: TGTGCCAGCAGCCACCGTTCCGGGGCCAACGTCCTGACTTTC. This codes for CASSHRSGANVLTF.

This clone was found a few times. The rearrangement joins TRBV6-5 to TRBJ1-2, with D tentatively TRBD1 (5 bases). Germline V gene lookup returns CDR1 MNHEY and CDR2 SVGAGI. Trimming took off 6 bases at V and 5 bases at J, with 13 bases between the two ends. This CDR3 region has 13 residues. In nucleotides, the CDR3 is TGTGCCAGCAGCTATGACAGCTCATATGGCTACACCTTC. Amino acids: CASSYDSSYGYTF.

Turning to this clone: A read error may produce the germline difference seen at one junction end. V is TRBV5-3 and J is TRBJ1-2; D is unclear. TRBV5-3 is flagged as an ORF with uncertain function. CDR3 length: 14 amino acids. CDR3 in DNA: TGTGCCAGCAGCTTGGTGAACAACAACTATGGCTACACCTTC. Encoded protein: CASSLVNNNYGYTF.

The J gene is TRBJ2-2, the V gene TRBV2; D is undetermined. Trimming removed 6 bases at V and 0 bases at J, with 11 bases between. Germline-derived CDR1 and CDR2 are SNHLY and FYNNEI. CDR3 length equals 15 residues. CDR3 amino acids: CASRPLVANTGELFF. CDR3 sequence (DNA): TGTGCCAGCAGACCCTTGGTCGCGAACACCGGGGAGCTGTTTTTT.

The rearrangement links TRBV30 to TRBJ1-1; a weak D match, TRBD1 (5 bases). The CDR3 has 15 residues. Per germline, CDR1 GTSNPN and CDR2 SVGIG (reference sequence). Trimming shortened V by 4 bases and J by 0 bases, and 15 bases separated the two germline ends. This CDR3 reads CAWISPQDMNTEAFF. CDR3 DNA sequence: TGTGCCTGGATTTCCCCTCAGGACATGAACACTGAAGCTTTCTTT.

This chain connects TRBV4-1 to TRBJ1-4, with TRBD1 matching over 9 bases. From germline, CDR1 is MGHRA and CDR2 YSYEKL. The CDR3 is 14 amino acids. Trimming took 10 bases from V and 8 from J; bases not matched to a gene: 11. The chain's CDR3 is CATAIGTGWEKLFF. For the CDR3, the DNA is TGCGCCACCGCAATCGGGACAGGGTGGGAAAAACTGTTTTTT.

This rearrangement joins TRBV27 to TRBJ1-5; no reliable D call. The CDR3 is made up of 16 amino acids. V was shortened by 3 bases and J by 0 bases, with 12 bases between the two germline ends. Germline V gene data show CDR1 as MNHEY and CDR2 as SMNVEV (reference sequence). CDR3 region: CASSFPSPASNQPQHF. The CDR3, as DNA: TGTGCCAGCAGTTTCCCCTCCCCAGCTAGCAATCAGCCCCAGCATTTT.

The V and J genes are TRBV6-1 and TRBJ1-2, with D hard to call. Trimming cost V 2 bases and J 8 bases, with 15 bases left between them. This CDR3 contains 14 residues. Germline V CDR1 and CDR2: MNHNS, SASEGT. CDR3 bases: TGTGCCAGCAGTGAAATAGGAGGTCTAAGCGGCTACACCTTC. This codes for CASSEIGGLSGYTF.

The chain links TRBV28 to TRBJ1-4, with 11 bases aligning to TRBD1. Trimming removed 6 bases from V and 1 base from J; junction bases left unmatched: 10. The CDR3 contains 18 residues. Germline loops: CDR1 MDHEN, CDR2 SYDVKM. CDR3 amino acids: CASRPRRDRGLTNEKLFF. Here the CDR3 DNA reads TGTGCCAGCAGACCAAGGCGGGACAGGGGGTTAACTAATGAAAAACTGTTTTTT.

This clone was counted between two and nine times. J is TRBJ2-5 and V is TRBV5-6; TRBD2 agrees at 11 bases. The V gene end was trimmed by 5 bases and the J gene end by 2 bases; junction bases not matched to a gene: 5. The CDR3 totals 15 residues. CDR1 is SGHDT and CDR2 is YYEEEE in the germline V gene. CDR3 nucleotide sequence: TGTGCCAGCAGAAAGGTAGCGGGAGGGCAAGAGACCCAGTACTTC. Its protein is CASRKVAGGQETQYF.

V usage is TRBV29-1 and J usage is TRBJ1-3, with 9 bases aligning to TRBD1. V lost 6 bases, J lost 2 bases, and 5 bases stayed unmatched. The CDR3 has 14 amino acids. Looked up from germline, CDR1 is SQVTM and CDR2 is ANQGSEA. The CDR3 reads CSVAGQGPGNTIYF. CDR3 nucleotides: TGCAGCGTGGCAGGACAGGGGCCTGGAAACACCATATATTTT.

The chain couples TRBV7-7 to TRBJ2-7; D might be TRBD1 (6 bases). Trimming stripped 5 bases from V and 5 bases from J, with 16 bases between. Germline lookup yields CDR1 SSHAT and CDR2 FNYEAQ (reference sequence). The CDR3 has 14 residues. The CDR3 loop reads CASSPGTLSDEQYF. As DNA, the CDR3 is TGTGCCAGCAGCCCCGGGACACTCTCTGACGAGCAGTACTTC. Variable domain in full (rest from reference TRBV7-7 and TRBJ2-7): GAGVSQSPRYKVTKRGQDVTLRCDPISSHATLYWYQQALGQGPEFLTYFNYEAQPDKSGLPSDRFSAERPEGSISTLTIQRTEQRDSAMYRCASSPGTLSDEQYFGPGTRLTVT.

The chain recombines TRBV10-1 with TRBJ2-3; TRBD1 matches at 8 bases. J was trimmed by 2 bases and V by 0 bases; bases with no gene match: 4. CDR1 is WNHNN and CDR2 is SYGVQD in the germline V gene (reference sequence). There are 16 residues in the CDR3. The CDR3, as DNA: TGCGCCAGCAGTGAGTCGCAGGGGGCAGCCACAGATACGCAGTATTTT. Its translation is CASSESQGAATDTQYF.

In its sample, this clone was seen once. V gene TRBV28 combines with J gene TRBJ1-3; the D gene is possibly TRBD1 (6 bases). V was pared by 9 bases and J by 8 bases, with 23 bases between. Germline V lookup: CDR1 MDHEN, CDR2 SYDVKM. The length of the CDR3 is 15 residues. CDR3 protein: CASETGPLGGDTIYF. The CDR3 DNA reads TGTGCCAGTGAAACAGGGCCCCTGGGAGGCGACACCATATATTTT.

The CDR3 reads CASSPSALAVYSNEQFF. CDR3 nucleotide sequence: TGTGCCAGCAGCCCGAGCGCTCTAGCGGTTTACAGTAACGAGCAGTTCTTC. The chain carries TRBV7-2 and TRBJ2-1; 7 bases match TRBD2. The V gene's germline CDR1 is SGHTA and CDR2 FQGNSA. The trim removed 5 bases at V and 10 bases at J, leaving 20 bases unmatched. The CDR3 runs 17 residues.